Listed below are T cell receptor beta chains from one sample, sequenced in a study of OX40 agonist ivuxolimab in advanced cancers. Libraries were prepared by immunoSEQ multiplex PCR; TCRdb keeps only in-frame clonotypes and omits some of them. In the table there are about 58,000 clones, more than 80% of which are singletons. This specimen consisted of CD4+ or CD8+ T cells sorted from blood, obtained in a trial of the OX40 agonist ivuxolimab. These receptors were collected from an adult with an advanced solid tumor such as melanoma, head and neck, liver or kidney cancer. CDR3s include the opening cysteine and the closing phenylalanine or tryptophan. A D gene is named only where the DNA matches it firmly. Some rows mark clone size as missing; the rest say once, few, many or name a class of expanded clone.

v_call	clone_size	d_call	cdr3_length	j_call	cdr3_aa	cdr3_nt
TRBV10-3	once	.	17	TRBJ1-1	CAISEGTAGRGRTEAFF	TGTGCCATCAGTGAAGGCACCGCAGGGCGTGGGAGAACTGAAGCTTTCTTT
TRBV27	.	.	18	TRBJ2-6	CASTRKGAGYSGANVLTF	TGTGCCAGCACTAGGAAAGGGGCCGGATACTCTGGGGCCAACGTCCTGACTTTC
TRBV19	.	.	15	TRBJ2-7	CASSIELAAWDEQYF	TGTGCCAGTAGTATAGAGCTGGCGGCATGGGACGAGCAGTACTTC
TRBV5-1	.	TRBD2	15	TRBJ2-5	CASLPGGGVRETQYF	TGCGCCAGCCTTCCGGGGGGGGGCGTCCGGGAGACCCAGTACTTC
TRBV9	few	.	15	TRBJ1-4	CASSVSPGLNEKLFF	TGTGCCAGCAGCGTCAGTCCCGGACTTAATGAAAAACTGTTTTTT
TRBV18	.	.	16	TRBJ2-1	CASSLGSGGDYNEQFF	TGTGCCAGCTCACTGGGATCCGGGGGTGATTACAATGAGCAGTTCTTC
TRBV7-8	.	.	13	TRBJ2-5	CASSLREQETQYF	TGTGCCAGCAGCCTCAGAGAACAAGAGACCCAGTACTTC
TRBV27	.	TRBD1	14	TRBJ2-1	CASSLGDRYNEQFF	TGTGCCAGCAGTTTGGGGGACAGGTACAATGAGCAGTTCTTC
TRBV5-6	.	.	15	TRBJ2-7	CASSLTRRENDEQYF	TGTGCCAGCAGCCTTACTAGACGGGAGAACGACGAGCAGTACTTC
TRBV5-6	.	TRBD1	14	TRBJ1-2	CASSIQGADYGYTF	TGTGCCAGCAGTATACAGGGGGCCGACTATGGCTACACCTTC
TRBV7-2	.	.	17	TRBJ2-1	CASSLEGTVPSYNEQFF	TGTGCCAGCAGCTTAGAAGGCACAGTCCCTTCCTACAATGAGCAGTTCTTC
TRBV7-3	.	.	17	TRBJ1-2	CASSSQPPRQDLGGYTF	TGTGCCAGCAGCTCCCAGCCTCCTAGACAGGACCTGGGCGGCTACACCTTC
TRBV2	.	.	13	TRBJ2-7	CASRGTFYYEQYF	TGTGCCAGTCGGGGGACGTTCTACTACGAGCAGTACTTC
TRBV6-1	.	.	12	TRBJ2-2	CASSEQFGELFF	TGTGCCAGCAGTGAACAGTTCGGGGAGCTGTTTTTT
TRBV5-1	.	.	14	TRBJ1-4	CASSFQNNNEKLFF	TGCGCCAGCAGCTTCCAGAATAATAATGAAAAACTGTTTTTT
TRBV10-3	.	TRBD2	16	TRBJ2-2	CAISPAGGPGTGELFF	TGTGCCATCAGTCCAGCGGGGGGGCCTGGCACCGGGGAGCTGTTTTTT
TRBV5-1	.	.	14	TRBJ2-7	CASSLEGYNYEQYF	TGCGCCAGCAGCTTGGAAGGGTATAACTACGAGCAGTACTTC
TRBV5-1	.	TRBD1	14	TRBJ1-4	CASSEGQPAGKLFF	TGCGCCAGCAGCGAGGGACAGCCCGCAGGAAAACTGTTTTTT
TRBV19	.	TRBD2	17	TRBJ2-5	CASSIGTSRVGGETQYF	TGTGCCAGTAGTATAGGGACTAGTAGGGTAGGCGGGGAGACCCAGTACTTC
TRBV6-6	.	.	13	TRBJ2-7	CASRATVANEQYF	TGTGCCAGCAGGGCGACAGTCGCCAACGAGCAGTACTTC
TRBV9	.	.	14	TRBJ1-2	CASSGGGRNYGYTF	TGTGCCAGCAGCGGGGGAGGGCGTAACTATGGCTACACCTTC
TRBV27	few	.	16	TRBJ1-2	CASSSYQRLRDGGYTF	TGTGCCAGCAGTTCTTACCAGAGACTTCGAGATGGGGGCTACACCTTC
TRBV5-1	.	.	14	TRBJ2-6	CASSLDSGANVLTF	TGCGCCAGCAGCTTGGACTCTGGGGCCAACGTCCTGACTTTC
TRBV6-6	.	.	14	TRBJ2-7	CASTPGLPSYEQYF	TGTGCCAGCACCCCAGGGTTACCCTCCTACGAGCAGTACTTC
TRBV5-1	.	TRBD1	14	TRBJ2-3	CASFPGQGTDTQYF	TGCGCCAGCTTCCCGGGACAGGGCACAGATACGCAGTATTTT
TRBV27	.	.	12	TRBJ2-3	CASSSPPDTQYF	TGTGCCAGCAGTTCCCCCCCAGATACGCAGTATTTT